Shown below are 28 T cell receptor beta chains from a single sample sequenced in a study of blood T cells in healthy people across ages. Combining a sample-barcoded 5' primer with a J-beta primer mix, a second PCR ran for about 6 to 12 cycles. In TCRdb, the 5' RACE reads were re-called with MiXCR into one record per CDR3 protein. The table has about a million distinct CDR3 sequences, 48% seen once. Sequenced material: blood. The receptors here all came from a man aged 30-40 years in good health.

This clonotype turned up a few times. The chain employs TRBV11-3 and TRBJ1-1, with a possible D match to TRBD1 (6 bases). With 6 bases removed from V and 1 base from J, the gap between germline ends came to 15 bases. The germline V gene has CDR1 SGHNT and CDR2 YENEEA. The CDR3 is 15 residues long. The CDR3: CASSLAGHPNTEAFF. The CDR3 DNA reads TGTGCCAGCAGTCTGGCGGGACATCCGAACACTGAAGCTTTCTTT.

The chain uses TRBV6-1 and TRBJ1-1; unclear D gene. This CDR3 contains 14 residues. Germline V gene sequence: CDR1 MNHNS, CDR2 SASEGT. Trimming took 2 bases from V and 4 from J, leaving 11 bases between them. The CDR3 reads CASSERPWGTEAFF. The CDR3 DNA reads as TGTGCCAGCAGTGAAAGACCCTGGGGCACTGAAGCTTTCTTT.

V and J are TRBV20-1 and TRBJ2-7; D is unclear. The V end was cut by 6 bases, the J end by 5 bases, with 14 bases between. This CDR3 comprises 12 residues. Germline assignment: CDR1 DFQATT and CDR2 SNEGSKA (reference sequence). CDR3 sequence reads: CSAPSSLDEQYF. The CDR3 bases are TGCAGTGCCCCGTCTAGTCTGGACGAGCAGTACTTC.

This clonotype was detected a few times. CDR3 amino acids: CASSQSWTGGYEQYF. Written as DNA, the CDR3 is TGTGCCAGCAGCCAATCTTGGACAGGGGGCTACGAGCAGTACTTC. V usage is TRBV3-1 and J usage is TRBJ2-7; 10 bases line up with TRBD1. Losses at the gene ends were 2 bases for V and 3 bases for J; bases not matched to a gene: 4. CDR3 length: 15 amino acids. The V gene's germline CDR1 is LGHDT and CDR2 YNNKEL (reference sequence).

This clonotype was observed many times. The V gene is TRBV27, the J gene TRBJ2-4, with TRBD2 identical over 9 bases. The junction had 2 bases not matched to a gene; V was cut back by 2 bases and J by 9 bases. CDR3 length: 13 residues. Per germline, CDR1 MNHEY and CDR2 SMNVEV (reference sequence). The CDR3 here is CASSLVREGIQYF. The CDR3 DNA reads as TGTGCCAGCAGTTTAGTGCGGGAGGGCATTCAGTACTTC.

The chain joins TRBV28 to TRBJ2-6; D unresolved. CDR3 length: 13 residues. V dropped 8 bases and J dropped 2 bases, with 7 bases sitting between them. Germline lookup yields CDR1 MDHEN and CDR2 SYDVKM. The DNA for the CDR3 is TGTGCCAGCGAGTATCCTGGGGCCAACGTCCTGACTTTC. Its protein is CASEYPGANVLTF.

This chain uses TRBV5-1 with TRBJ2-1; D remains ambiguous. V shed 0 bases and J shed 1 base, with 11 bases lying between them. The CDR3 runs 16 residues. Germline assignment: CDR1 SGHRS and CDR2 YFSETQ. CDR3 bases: TGCGCCAGCAGCTTGGCCCAGCCCCCTTCCTACAATGAGCAGTTCTTC. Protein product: CASSLAQPPSYNEQFF. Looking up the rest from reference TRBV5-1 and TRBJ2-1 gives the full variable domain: KAGVTQTPRYLIKTRGQQVTLSCSPISGHRSVSWYQQTPGQGLQFLFEYFSETQRNKGNFPGRFSGRQFSNSRSEMNVSTLELGDSALYLCASSLAQPPSYNEQFFGPGTRLTVL.

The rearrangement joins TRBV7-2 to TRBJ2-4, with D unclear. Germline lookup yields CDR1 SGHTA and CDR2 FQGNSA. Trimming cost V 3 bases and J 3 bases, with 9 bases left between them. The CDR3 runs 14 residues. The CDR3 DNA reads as TGTGCCAGCAGCTTGGGGTTTGACAAAAACATTCAGTACTTC. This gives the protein CASSLGFDKNIQYF.

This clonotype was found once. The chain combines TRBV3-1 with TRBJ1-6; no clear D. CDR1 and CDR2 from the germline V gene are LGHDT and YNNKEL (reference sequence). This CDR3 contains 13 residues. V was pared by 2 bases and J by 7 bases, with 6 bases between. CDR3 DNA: TGTGCCAGCAGCCAACTGGAGAATTCACCCCTCCACTTT. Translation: CASSQLENSPLHF.

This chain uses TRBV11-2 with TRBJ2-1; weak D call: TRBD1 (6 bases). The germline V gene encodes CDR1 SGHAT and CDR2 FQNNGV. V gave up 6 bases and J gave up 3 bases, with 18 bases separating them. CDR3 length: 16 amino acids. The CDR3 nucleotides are TGTGCCAGCAGATCAATCAGGGGAGCTAGCTACAATGAGCAGTTCTTC. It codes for CASRSIRGASYNEQFF. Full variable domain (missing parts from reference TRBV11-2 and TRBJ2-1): EAGVAQSPRYKIIEKRQSVAFWCNPISGHATLYWYQQILGQGPKLLIQFQNNGVVDDSQLPKDRFSAERLKGVDSTLKIQPAKLEDSAVYLCASRSIRGASYNEQFFGPGTRLTVL.

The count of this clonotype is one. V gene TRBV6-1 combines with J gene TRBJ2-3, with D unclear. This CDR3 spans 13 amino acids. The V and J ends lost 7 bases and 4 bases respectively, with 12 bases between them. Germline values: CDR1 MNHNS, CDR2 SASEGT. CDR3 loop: CASMSRHADTQYF. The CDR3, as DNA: TGTGCCAGCATGAGTCGGCACGCAGATACGCAGTATTTT.

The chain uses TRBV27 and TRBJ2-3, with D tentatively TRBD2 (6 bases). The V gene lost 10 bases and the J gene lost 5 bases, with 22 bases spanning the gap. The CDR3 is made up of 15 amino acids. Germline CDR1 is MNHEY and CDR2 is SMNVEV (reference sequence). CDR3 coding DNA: TGTGCCACGAGGGCTTTTGGGCAGGGACTAGATACGCAGTATTTT. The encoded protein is CATRAFGQGLDTQYF.

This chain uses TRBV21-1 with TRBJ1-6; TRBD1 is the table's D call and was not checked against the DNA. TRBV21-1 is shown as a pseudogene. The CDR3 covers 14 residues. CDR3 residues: CASPPDRLDSPLHF. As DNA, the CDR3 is TGTGCCAGCCCCCCAGACAGGTTGGATTCACCCCTCCACTTT.

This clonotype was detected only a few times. The CDR3 protein is CASTPPDVARNYGYTF. The CDR3 DNA is TGTGCCAGCACCCCGCCGGACGTGGCTCGGAACTATGGCTACACCTTC. The V and J genes are TRBV6-6 and TRBJ1-2; D is undetermined. The CDR3 spans 16 residues. The V and J ends lost 7 bases and 2 bases respectively, with 20 bases between them. CDR1 is MNHNY and CDR2 is SVGAGI in the germline V gene (reference sequence).

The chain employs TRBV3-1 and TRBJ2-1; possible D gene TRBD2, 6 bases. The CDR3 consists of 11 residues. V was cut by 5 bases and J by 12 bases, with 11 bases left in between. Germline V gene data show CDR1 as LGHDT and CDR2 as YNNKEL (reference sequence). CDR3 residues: CASSEVGGQFF. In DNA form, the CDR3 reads TGTGCCAGCAGCGAAGTGGGAGGGCAGTTCTTC.

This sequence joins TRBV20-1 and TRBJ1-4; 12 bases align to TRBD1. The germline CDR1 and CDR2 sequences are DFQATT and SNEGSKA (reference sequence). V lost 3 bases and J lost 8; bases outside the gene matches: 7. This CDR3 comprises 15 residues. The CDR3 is CSASPGQGAREKLFF. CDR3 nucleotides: TGCAGTGCTAGCCCGGGACAGGGGGCGCGCGAAAAACTGTTTTTT.

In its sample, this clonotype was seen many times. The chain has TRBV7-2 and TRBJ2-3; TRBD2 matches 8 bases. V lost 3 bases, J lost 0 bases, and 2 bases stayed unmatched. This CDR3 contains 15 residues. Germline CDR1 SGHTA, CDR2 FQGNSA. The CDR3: CASSFRGGSTDTQYF. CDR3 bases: TGTGCCAGCAGCTTTCGGGGGGGTAGCACAGATACGCAGTATTTT.

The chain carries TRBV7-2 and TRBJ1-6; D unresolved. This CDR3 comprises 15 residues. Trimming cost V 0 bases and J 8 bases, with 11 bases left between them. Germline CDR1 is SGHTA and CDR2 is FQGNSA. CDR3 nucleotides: TGTGCCAGCAGCTTAGCGGCGGTTTTGGATTCACCCCTCCACTTT. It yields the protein CASSLAAVLDSPLHF.

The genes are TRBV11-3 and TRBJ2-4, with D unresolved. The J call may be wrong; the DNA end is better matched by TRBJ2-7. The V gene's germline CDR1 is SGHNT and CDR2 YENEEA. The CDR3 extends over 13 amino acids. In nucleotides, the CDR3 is TGTGCCAGCAGCCCCCCGTCTGACGACGAGCAGTACTTC. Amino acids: CASSPPSDDEQYF.

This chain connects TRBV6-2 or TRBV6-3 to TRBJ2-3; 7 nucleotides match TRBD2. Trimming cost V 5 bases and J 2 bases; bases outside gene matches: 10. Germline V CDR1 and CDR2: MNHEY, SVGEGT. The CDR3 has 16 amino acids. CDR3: CASSRQGGGTTDTQYF. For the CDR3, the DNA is TGTGCCAGCAGTCGCCAAGGCGGGGGAACCACAGATACGCAGTATTTT.

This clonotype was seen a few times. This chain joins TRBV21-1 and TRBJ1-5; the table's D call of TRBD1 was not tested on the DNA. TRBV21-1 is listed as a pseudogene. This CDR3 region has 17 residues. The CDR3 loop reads CASSTQRGGYSNQPQHF. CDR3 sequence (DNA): TGTGCCAGCAGCACCCAGAGGGGGGGCTATAGCAATCAGCCCCAGCATTTT.

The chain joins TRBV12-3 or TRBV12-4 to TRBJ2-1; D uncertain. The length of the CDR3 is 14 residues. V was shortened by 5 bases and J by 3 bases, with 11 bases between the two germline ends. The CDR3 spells CASSLYDNYNEQFF. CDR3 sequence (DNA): TGTGCCAGCAGTCTCTATGACAACTACAATGAGCAGTTCTTC.

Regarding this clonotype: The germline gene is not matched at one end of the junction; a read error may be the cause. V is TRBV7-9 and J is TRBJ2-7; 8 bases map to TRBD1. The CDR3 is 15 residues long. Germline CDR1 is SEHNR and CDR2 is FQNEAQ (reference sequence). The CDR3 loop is CASSPDPDRAYKQYF. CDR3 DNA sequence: TGTGCCAGCAGCCCTGACCCGGACAGGGCCTACAAGCAGTACTTC. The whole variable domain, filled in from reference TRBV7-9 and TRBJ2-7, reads DTGVSQNPRHKITKRGQNVTFRCDPISEHNRLYWYRQTLGQGPEFLTYFQNEAQLEKSRLLSDRFSAERPKGSFSTLEIQRTEQGDSAMYLCASSPDPDRAYKQYFGPGTRLTVT.

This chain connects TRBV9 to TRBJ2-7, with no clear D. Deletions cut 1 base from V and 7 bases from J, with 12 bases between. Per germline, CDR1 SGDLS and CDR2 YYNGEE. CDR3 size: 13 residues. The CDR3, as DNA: TGTGCCAGCAGCGTATCCAGCTACAATGAGCAGTACTTC. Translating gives CASSVSSYNEQYF.

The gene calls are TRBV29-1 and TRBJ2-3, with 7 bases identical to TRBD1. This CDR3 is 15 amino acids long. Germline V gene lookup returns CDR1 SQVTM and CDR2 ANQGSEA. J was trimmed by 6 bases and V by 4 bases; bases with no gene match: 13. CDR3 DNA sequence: TGCAGCGTTGTGACAGGGAACGATGCGTGGGATACGCAGTATTTT. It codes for CSVVTGNDAWDTQYF.

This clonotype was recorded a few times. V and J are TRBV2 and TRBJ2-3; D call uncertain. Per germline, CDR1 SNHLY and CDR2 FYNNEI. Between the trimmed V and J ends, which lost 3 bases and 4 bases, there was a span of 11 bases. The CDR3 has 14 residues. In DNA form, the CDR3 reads TGTGCCAGCAGTGACGTGGGCCGTGCAGATACGCAGTATTTT. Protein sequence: CASSDVGRADTQYF. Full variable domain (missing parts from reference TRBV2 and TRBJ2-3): EPEVTQTPSHQVTQMGQEVILRCVPISNHLYFYWYRQILGQKVEFLVSFYNNEISEKSEIFDDQFSVERPDGSNFTLKIRSTKLEDSAMYFCASSDVGRADTQYFGPGTRLTVL.

CDR3 protein: CASKIGGGAHEQYF. CDR3 DNA: TGTGCCAGCAAGATCGGCGGGGGGGCTCACGAGCAGTACTTC. The chain has TRBV27 and TRBJ2-7; 9 bases are shared with TRBD2. This CDR3 is built from 14 residues. V was clipped by 7 bases and J by 5 bases; unmatched bases: 9. Germline CDR1 and CDR2: MNHEY and SMNVEV (reference sequence).

CDR3 sequence reads: CSAQAQVLRDEQFF. The CDR3 DNA reads TGCAGTGCACAAGCGCAGGTCCTAAGGGATGAGCAGTTCTTC. V is TRBV20-1 and J is TRBJ2-1; D remains ambiguous. Germline V gene sequence: CDR1 DFQATT, CDR2 SNEGSKA (reference sequence). This CDR3 is built from 14 residues. V was trimmed by 6 bases and J by 8 bases, leaving 20 bases between them.